This TCR beta chain emerged from a study of blood T cell repertoires in COVID-19. At the level of the study: Samples of COVID-19 (acute and convalescent) were obtained from the United States, Italy and Spain. The analysed material was cDNA or gDNA that came from T cells, B-cell-depleted T cells, or PBMCs.

Authors' data handling: Reference gene primer amplification in the assay estimated nucleated cell counts. The repertoire was sequenced with immunoSEQ multiplex PCR; TCRdb's copy has only in-frame clones and lacks some. V and J calls and clone size follow that table, whereas D and trimming were derived from the DNA. The table shows 250,000 to 350,000 clones, with 85% to 90% occurring only once. The CDR3 covers 15 residues. V dropped 4 bases and J dropped 8; count of bases not matched to a gene: 6. Germline V CDR1 and CDR2: SGDLS, YYNGEE. Enrolled through a virtual design, the participants were between roughly 18 and 95 years of age and came from about two dozen US areas.

The receptor was derived from a woman between 18 and 29 years old who had recovered from COVID-19. The genes are TRBV9 and TRBJ1-4, with TRBD1 identical over 12 bases. The specimen was PBMCs or T cells enriched from blood (not recorded which). The CDR3 bases are TGTGCCAGCAGCCAGGGGACAGGGGGCAGGGAAAAACTGTTTTTT. Encoded protein: CASSQGTGGREKLFF.